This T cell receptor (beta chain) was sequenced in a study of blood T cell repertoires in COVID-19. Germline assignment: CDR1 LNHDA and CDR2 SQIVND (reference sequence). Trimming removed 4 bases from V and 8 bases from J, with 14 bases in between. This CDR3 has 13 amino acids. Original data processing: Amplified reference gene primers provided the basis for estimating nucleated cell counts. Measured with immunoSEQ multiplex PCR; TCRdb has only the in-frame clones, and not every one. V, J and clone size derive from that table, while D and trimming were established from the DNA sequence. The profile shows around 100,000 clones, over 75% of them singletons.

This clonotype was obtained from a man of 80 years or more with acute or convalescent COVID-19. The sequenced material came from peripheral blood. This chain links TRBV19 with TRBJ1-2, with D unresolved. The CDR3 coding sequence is TGTGCCAGTAGTACCGGACTTTTTCGAGGCTACACCTTC. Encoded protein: CASSTGLFRGYTF.